These 17 T cell receptor beta chains share one sample of origin, sequenced in a study of T cells in narcolepsy. Profiling relied on immunoSEQ multiplex PCR, and the TCRdb table lists in-frame clones only, not all of them. The sample holds approximately 35,000 clones; 87% are singletons and the top ten take around 0.9%. The sample was CD45RA- memory CD4+ T cells from PBMCs. These receptors came from a human donor with narcolepsy.

V gene TRBV5-1 combines with J gene TRBJ2-1; tentatively, D is TRBD2 (5 bases). Trimming shortened V by 3 bases and J by 8 bases, and 15 bases separated the two germline ends. Germline V gene sequence: CDR1 SGHRS, CDR2 YFSETQ. The CDR3 spans 14 residues. The CDR3 region has the DNA TGCGCCAGCAGCTCCAACGCGGGCTTCGATGAGCAGTTCTTC. Translation: CASSSNAGFDEQFF.

V usage is TRBV25-1 and J usage is TRBJ1-2, with 9 positions matching TRBD1. Germline CDR1 is MGHDK and CDR2 is SYGVNS. The CDR3 has 13 residues. With V trimmed by 3 bases and J by 9 bases, 5 bases remained unmatched. Here the CDR3 reads CASSEHGQGRYTF. DNA of the CDR3: TGTGCCAGCAGTGAGCATGGACAGGGGCGCTACACCTTC.

As concerns this clone: One end of the junction is discordant with germline, which a read error may explain. This chain connects TRBV28 to TRBJ2-6; D possibly matches TRBD1 or TRBD2 (5 bases each). CDR1 and CDR2 from the germline V gene are MDHEN and SYDVKM. The CDR3 runs to 16 residues. CDR3 bases: TGTGCCAGCAGTAGGGGACGTAACTCTGGGGCCAACGTCCCGACTTTC. Amino acid sequence: CASSRGRNSGANVPTF.

J is TRBJ2-3 and V is TRBV7-2; D unresolved. V was clipped by 5 bases and J by 2 bases, with 5 bases between them. Per the germline V gene, CDR1 is SGHTA and CDR2 is FQGNSA. The CDR3 totals 12 residues. CDR3 region: CASSSNTDTQYF. In DNA, the CDR3 is TGTGCCAGCAGCAGCAACACAGATACGCAGTATTTT.

V usage is TRBV7-2 and J usage is TRBJ1-6; the match to TRBD1 covers 9 bases. The CDR3 consists of 16 residues. The germline V gene has CDR1 SGHTA and CDR2 FQGNSA. V trimming: 5 bases; J trimming: 6 bases; junction bases outside the gene matches: 8. In DNA form, the CDR3 reads TGTGCCAGCAGCGCCCTCCCGGGACAGGGTAATTCACCCCTCCACTTT. Translating it yields CASSALPGQGNSPLHF.

The rearrangement joins TRBV28 to TRBJ1-2; 7 bases fit TRBD1. V shed 3 bases, J shed 0 bases, and the junction held 1 base outside the gene matches. This CDR3 is 14 amino acids long. Per germline, CDR1 MDHEN and CDR2 SYDVKM. In nucleotides, the CDR3 is TGTGCCAGCAGTTTGGGACAGTCTAACTATGGCTACACCTTC. Its translation is CASSLGQSNYGYTF.

The chain employs TRBV15 and TRBJ2-5; 8 positions match TRBD2. The germline V gene has CDR1 LNHNV and CDR2 YYDKDF (reference sequence). Trimming cost V 1 base and J 5 bases; bases outside gene matches: 12. The CDR3 has 17 residues. The DNA for the CDR3 is TGTGCCACCAGCAGAGCGAGCCTCACCCGGGGGGGGGAGACCCAGTACTTC. Translation: CATSRASLTRGGETQYF.

This chain uses TRBV18 with TRBJ2-7; 12 nucleotides align to TRBD2. CDR3 length equals 19 residues. V lost 2 bases and J lost 2; bases outside the gene matches: 13. Germline-derived CDR1 and CDR2 are KGHSH and LQKENI. The CDR3 spells CASSPSMWLAGGATYEQYF. The CDR3, as DNA: TGTGCCAGCTCACCAAGTATGTGGCTAGCGGGAGGGGCAACCTACGAGCAGTACTTC.

V and J are TRBV6-5 and TRBJ1-2; D is unclear. The CDR3 consists of 15 residues. CDR1 is MNHEY and CDR2 is SVGAGI in the germline V gene. V shed 3 bases and J shed 0 bases, with 11 bases lying between them. The CDR3 DNA reads TGTGCCAGCAGTTATTCGGGGAGTTCTAACTATGGCTACACCTTC. Translating it yields CASSYSGSSNYGYTF.

The J gene is TRBJ2-7, the V gene TRBV7-7; TRBD2 might be the D (5 bases). The CDR3 extends over 14 amino acids. Trimming took 5 bases from V and 6 from J, leaving 17 bases between them. The germline V gene has CDR1 SSHAT and CDR2 FNYEAQ (reference sequence). CDR3 in amino acids: CASSAQMSAGEQYF. In DNA form, the CDR3 reads TGTGCCAGCAGCGCACAGATGTCGGCGGGCGAGCAGTACTTC.

V usage is TRBV7-8 and J usage is TRBJ1-4; 9 bases map to TRBD1. J lost 10 bases, V lost 6 bases, and 12 bases had no gene match. CDR1 is SGHVS, CDR2 FQNEAQ, per germline. The CDR3 extends over 15 amino acids. Written as DNA, the CDR3 is TGTGCCAGCAGTCCCGTGGGACAGGGTCCAAGAAAACTGTTTTTT. As protein: CASSPVGQGPRKLFF.

This clone has just one count. The chain links TRBV5-4 to TRBJ2-3; D is tentatively TRBD1 or TRBD2 (5 bases each). Germline CDR1 reads SGHNT; CDR2 reads YYREEE (reference sequence). The V gene lost 1 base and the J gene lost 4 bases, with 7 bases spanning the gap. The CDR3 totals 13 residues. CDR3 protein: CASSLPGPDTQYF. In DNA, the CDR3 is TGTGCCAGCAGCTTGCCGGGGCCAGATACGCAGTATTTT.

V is TRBV11-1 and J is TRBJ2-7, with a tentative D call TRBD2 (9 bases). The germline V and J ends were trimmed by 8 bases and 3 bases, with 26 bases remaining between them. This CDR3 is built from 17 residues. In germline, CDR1 is SGHAT, CDR2 FQDESV (reference sequence). The chain's CDR3 is CASAGGTGPSYFYEQYF. Written as DNA, the CDR3 is TGTGCCAGCGCGGGAGGGACAGGCCCCTCATATTTCTACGAGCAGTACTTC.

The chain links TRBV18 to TRBJ2-7; weak D call: TRBD1 (5 bases). Trimming stripped 3 bases from V and 6 bases from J, with 21 bases between. Germline V CDR1 and CDR2: KGHSH, LQKENI. There are 16 residues in the CDR3. CDR3 nucleotide sequence: TGTGCCAGCTCACCCTCCTCGCAGGGCTTCCAAGGCGAGCAGTACTTC. This translates into CASSPSSQGFQGEQYF.

This clone was recorded once. The V call is TRBV7-9, the J call TRBJ2-3; the match to TRBD1 covers 7 bases. This CDR3 contains 15 residues. J lost 0 bases, V lost 5 bases, and 5 bases had no gene match. Germline loops: CDR1 SEHNR, CDR2 FQNEAQ (reference sequence). The CDR3 DNA follows: TGTGCCAGCAGCCTTGACAGGGCCAGCACAGATACGCAGTATTTT. Its translation: CASSLDRASTDTQYF.

This clone was observed once. The chain has TRBV5-1 and TRBJ1-1; 7 nucleotides line up with TRBD1. The V gene's germline CDR1 is SGHRS and CDR2 YFSETQ. The CDR3 totals 14 residues. V lost 4 bases to trimming and J lost 1 base; unmatched junction nucleotides: 4. CDR3: CASSPGTANTEAFF. DNA of the CDR3: TGCGCCAGCAGCCCCGGGACAGCGAACACTGAAGCTTTCTTT.

The chain links TRBV11-1 to TRBJ2-7; no definite D call. CDR3 length: 11 residues. Germline loops: CDR1 SGHAT, CDR2 FQDESV (reference sequence). V lost 6 bases to trimming and J lost 9 bases, with 12 bases between them. CDR3 residues: CASSSVGSQYF. CDR3 nucleotide sequence: TGTGCCAGCAGTTCCGTAGGATCGCAGTACTTC.